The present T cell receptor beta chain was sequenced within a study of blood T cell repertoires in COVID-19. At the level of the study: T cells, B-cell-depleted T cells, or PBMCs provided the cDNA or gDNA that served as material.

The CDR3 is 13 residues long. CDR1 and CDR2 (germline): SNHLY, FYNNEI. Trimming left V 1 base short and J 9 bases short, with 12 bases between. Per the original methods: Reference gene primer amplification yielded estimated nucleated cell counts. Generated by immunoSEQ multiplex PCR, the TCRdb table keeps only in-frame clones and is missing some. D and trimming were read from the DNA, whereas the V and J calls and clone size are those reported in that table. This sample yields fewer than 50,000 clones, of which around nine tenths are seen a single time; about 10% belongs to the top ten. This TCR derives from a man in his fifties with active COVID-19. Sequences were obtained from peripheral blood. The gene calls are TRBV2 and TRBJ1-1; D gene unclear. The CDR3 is CASSEEGPGKAFF. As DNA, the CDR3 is TGTGCCAGCAGTGAAGAGGGTCCGGGGAAAGCTTTCTTT.